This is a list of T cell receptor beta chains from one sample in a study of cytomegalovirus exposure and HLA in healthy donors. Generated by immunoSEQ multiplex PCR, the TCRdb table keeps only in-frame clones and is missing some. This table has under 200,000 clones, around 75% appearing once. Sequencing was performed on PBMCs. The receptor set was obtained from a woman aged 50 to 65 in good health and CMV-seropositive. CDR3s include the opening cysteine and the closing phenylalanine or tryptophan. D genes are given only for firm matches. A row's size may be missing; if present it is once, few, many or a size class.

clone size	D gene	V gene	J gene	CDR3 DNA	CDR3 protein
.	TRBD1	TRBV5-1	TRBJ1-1	TGCGCCAGCAGTATGGCAGGGGGCTTGACTGAAGCTTTCTTT	CASSMAGGLTEAFF
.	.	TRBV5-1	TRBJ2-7	TGCGCCAGCAGAATTACAGGGTCCCACGAGCAGTACTTC	CASRITGSHEQYF
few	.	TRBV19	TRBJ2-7	TGTGCCAGTAGTAGGGAGAGCTCCTACGAGCAGTACTTC	CASSRESSYEQYF
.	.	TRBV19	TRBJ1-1	TGTGCCAGTAGTACCTACTCCCCGCGGGGGACTGAAGCTTTCTTT	CASSTYSPRGTEAFF
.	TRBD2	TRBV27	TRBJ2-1	TGTGCCAGCAGTCCATCGGGACTAGCGATATGGAATGAGCAGTTCTTC	CASSPSGLAIWNEQFF
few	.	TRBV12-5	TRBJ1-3	TGTGCTTTCAGACCGGGATTAATTGGAAACACCATATATTTT	CAFRPGLIGNTIYF
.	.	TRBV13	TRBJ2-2	TGTGCCAGCAGCTTAGAGATGGGGGCGCGGACCGGGGAGCTGTTTTTT	CASSLEMGARTGELFF
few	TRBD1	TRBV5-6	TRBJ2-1	TGTGCCAGCAGCTTGGGGGGACAGGGGAGTTACAATGAGCAGTTCTTC	CASSLGGQGSYNEQFF
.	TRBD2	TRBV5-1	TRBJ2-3	TGCGCCAGCAGCACGGGACTAGCGGGGGGTAGCACAGATACGCAGTATTTT	CASSTGLAGGSTDTQYF
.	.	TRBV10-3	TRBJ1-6	TGTGCCATCAGTGTCGAGATCCCTAATTCACCCCTCCACTTT	CAISVEIPNSPLHF
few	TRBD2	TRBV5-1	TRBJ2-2	TGCGCCAGCAGCCACGGGACTAGCCCAACCGGGGAGCTGTTTTTT	CASSHGTSPTGELFF
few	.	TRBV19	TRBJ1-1	TGTGCCAGTAGTATTAGGGGTAACACTGAAGCTTTCTTT	CASSIRGNTEAFF
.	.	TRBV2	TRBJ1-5	TGTGCCAGCAGTGGGGAGCGAAATCAGCCCCAGCATTTT	CASSGERNQPQHF
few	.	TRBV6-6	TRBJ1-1	TGTGCCAGCAGTTACCCGCAATCAGGGTACACTGAAGCTTTCTTT	CASSYPQSGYTEAFF
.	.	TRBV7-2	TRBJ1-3	TGTGCCAGCAGCTTAGGGGCGAGCTCTGGAAACACCATATATTTT	CASSLGASSGNTIYF
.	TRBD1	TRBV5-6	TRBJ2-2	TGTGCCAGCAGCTTGGGACAGGGGAACACCGGGGAGCTGTTTTTT	CASSLGQGNTGELFF
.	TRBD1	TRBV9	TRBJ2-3	TGTGCCAGCAGCCCCCGGGACAGAACTAGCACAGATACGCAGTATTTT	CASSPRDRTSTDTQYF
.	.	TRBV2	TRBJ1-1	TGTGCCAGCAAGGGGGAGGGGAACACTGAAGCTTTCTTT	CASKGEGNTEAFF
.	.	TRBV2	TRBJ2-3	TGTGCCAGTGCTTGGGGGCCCTTGGGTACAGATACGCAGTATTTT	CASAWGPLGTDTQYF
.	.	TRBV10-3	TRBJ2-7	TGTGCCATCAGTGAGTCAGGCGGAGTAGCCCCCTACGAGCAGTACTTC	CAISESGGVAPYEQYF
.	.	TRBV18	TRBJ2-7	TGTGCCAGCTCACCAGACAGGCAGGGGCAGTACTTC	CASSPDRQGQYF
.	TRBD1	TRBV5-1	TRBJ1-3	TGCGCCAGCAGCCCGACAGGGGTTACCTCTGGAAACACCATATATTTT	CASSPTGVTSGNTIYF
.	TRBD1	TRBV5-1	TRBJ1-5	TGCGCCAGCAGCTGGCGGCGGGACAGGGCCCGCAATCAGCCCCAGCATTTT	CASSWRRDRARNQPQHF
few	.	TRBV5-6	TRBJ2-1	TGTGCCAGCAGCTCCGAACTACAGGGATTGGGCAATGAGCAGTTCTTC	CASSSELQGLGNEQFF
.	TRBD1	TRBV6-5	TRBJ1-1	TGTGCCACCCAGGGGGCGCGAGCTTTCTTT	CATQGARAFF
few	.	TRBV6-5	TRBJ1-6	TGTGCCAGCTTGGGTGGACACGGCGGTAGATTGTCCCTCCACTTT	CASLGGHGGRLSLHF
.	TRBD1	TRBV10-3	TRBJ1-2	TGTGCCATCAACCCGACAGGGGTTGGAAACTATGGCTACACCTTC	CAINPTGVGNYGYTF
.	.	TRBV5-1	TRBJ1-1	TGCGCCAGCAGCTTGGGGCGGATCATGAACACTGAAGCTTTCTTT	CASSLGRIMNTEAFF
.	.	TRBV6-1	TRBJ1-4	TGTGCTAGCAGTGGAGGAATTGCAACTAATGAAAAACTGTTTTTT	CASSGGIATNEKLFF
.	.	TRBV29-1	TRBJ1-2	TGCAGCGTTGCAGCTAACTATGGCTACACCTTC	CSVAANYGYTF
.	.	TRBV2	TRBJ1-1	TGTGCCAGCAGTCGACAGCCGAACACTGAAGCTTTCTTT	CASSRQPNTEAFF
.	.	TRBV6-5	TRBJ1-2	TGTGCCACCCACGGGGGAGGAGGCTACACCTTC	CATHGGGGYTF
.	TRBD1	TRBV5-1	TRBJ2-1	TGCGCCAGCAGCAAGACCGGGACAGGGGTGGAGAATGAGCAGTTCTTC	CASSKTGTGVENEQFF
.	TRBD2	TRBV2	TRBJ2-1	TGTGCCAGCAGTGAAGTAGGACTAGCGGGGGGGTATGATGAGCAGTTCTTC	CASSEVGLAGGYDEQFF
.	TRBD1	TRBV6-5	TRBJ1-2	TGTGCCAGCAGTTACTCGACAGGGTTCTCCTATGGCTACACCTTC	CASSYSTGFSYGYTF
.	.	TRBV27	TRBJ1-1	TGTGCCAGCAGACCACAGGGAGGGACTGAAGCTTTCTTT	CASRPQGGTEAFF
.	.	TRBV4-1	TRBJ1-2	TGCGCCAGCAGCCAAGAGCAGGGAACAATAAACTATGGCTACACCTTC	CASSQEQGTINYGYTF
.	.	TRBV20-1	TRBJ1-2	TGCAGTCCCAAATTACGAGATGGCTACACCTTC	CSPKLRDGYTF
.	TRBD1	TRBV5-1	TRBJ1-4	TGCGCCAGCAGCCGTACAGGGGGCACAACTAATGAAAAACTGTTTTTT	CASSRTGGTTNEKLFF
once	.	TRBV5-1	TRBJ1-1	TGCGCCAGCTATAAGGGAGACTTTAACACTGAAGCTTTCTTT	CASYKGDFNTEAFF
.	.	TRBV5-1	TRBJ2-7	TGCGCCAGCAGAATAATCGGGGGCCCAGGGGGCGAGCAGTACTTC	CASRIIGGPGGEQYF
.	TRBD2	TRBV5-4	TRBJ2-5	TGTGCCAGCAGCCCGGGGACTAGCGGGAGAGAAGAGACCCAGTACTTC	CASSPGTSGREETQYF